Below are 21 T cell receptor beta chains sequenced from a single sample in a study of cytotoxic CD8 clonotypes in ibrutinib-treated CLL. The protocol was immunoSEQ multiplex PCR, while the TCRdb copy is restricted to in-frame clones and leaves out a portion. Altogether some 120,000 clones are present, 84% being singletons, with the ten largest covering roughly 3.3%. The sample was PBMCs, taken after 24 months of ibrutinib treatment. The receptors stem from a human donor with chronic lymphocytic leukemia.

The chain joins TRBV2 to TRBJ2-5; D not resolved. The CDR3 loop spans 12 amino acids. CDR1 and CDR2 (germline): SNHLY, FYNNEI. Between the trimmed V and J ends, which lost 3 bases and 4 bases, there was a span of 6 bases. In DNA, the CDR3 is TGTGCCAGCAGTGAGCAGCGAGAGACCCAGTACTTC. It specifies CASSEQRETQYF.

V is TRBV28 and J is TRBJ1-6, with D uncertain. CDR1 and CDR2 from the germline V gene are MDHEN and SYDVKM. V lost 7 bases and J 7 bases, leaving 11 bases between the germline ends. This CDR3 is built from 13 residues. The CDR3 loop reads CASTDLGNSPLHF. The DNA of the CDR3 is TGTGCCAGCACCGACTTGGGGAATTCACCCCTCCACTTT.

The V and J genes are TRBV6-1 and TRBJ2-5; TRBD2 matches 7 bases. Germline lookup yields CDR1 MNHNS and CDR2 SASEGT. The CDR3 extends over 16 amino acids. The trim removed 2 bases at V and 5 bases at J, leaving 11 bases unmatched. This chain's CDR3 is CASSEMLVLGRETQYF. CDR3 DNA: TGTGCCAGCAGTGAAATGCTAGTGCTCGGGAGGGAGACCCAGTACTTC.

This clone was seen many times. The chain is built from TRBV19 and TRBJ2-3; 8 bases are a match to TRBD2. V was clipped by 5 bases and J by 6 bases; unmatched bases: 10. Germline lookup yields CDR1 LNHDA and CDR2 SQIVND (reference sequence). The CDR3 extends over 15 amino acids. The CDR3 spells CASSAGLGAADTQYF. CDR3 coding DNA: TGTGCCAGTAGTGCGGGACTAGGGGCCGCGGATACGCAGTATTTT.

V and J are TRBV25-1 and TRBJ1-3; no firm D call. Germline values: CDR1 MGHDK, CDR2 SYGVNS. V was trimmed by 7 bases and J by 4 bases, leaving 8 bases between them. CDR3 length: 12 amino acids. CDR3 sequence reads: CASKSSGNTIYF. The DNA for the CDR3 is TGTGCCAGCAAAAGCTCGGGAAACACCATATATTTT.

This rearrangement joins TRBV7-2 to TRBJ2-1; D is undetermined. V was cut by 0 bases and J by 4 bases, with 16 bases left in between. The CDR3 length is 17 residues. The germline V gene has CDR1 SGHTA and CDR2 FQGNSA. This chain's CDR3 is CASSLAVGTEGYNEQFF. The CDR3 coding sequence is TGTGCCAGCAGCTTAGCAGTAGGTACAGAAGGTTACAATGAGCAGTTCTTC.

The chain combines TRBV9 with TRBJ2-5, with D possibly matching TRBD1 (6 bases). Per the germline V gene, CDR1 is SGDLS and CDR2 is YYNGEE. CDR3 length equals 14 residues. V lost 3 bases and J 1 base, leaving 10 bases between the germline ends. The CDR3 loop reads CASSGNRAQETQYF. CDR3 nucleotides: TGTGCCAGCAGCGGGAACAGGGCCCAAGAGACCCAGTACTTC.

The chain employs TRBV6-6 and TRBJ1-6, with 11 positions matching TRBD1. V trimming: 6 bases; J trimming: 9 bases; junction bases outside the gene matches: 7. CDR1 and CDR2 from the germline V gene are MNHNY and SVGAGI (reference sequence). The CDR3 sequence is 15 residues long. In DNA form, the CDR3 reads TGTGCCAGCAGCGATAGGACAGGGGGCGGTTCACCCCTCCACTTT. This encodes CASSDRTGGGSPLHF.

The chain links TRBV5-4 to TRBJ2-3; 9 bases fit TRBD1. Unmatched junction bases numbered 9, after V lost 4 bases and J lost 6 bases. Germline CDR1 and CDR2: SGHNT and YYREEE (reference sequence). The CDR3 is 15 residues long. This chain's CDR3 is CASSAPGQGIDTQYF. CDR3 nucleotides: TGTGCCAGCAGCGCGCCGGGACAGGGTATCGATACGCAGTATTTT. Looking up the rest from reference TRBV5-4 and TRBJ2-3 gives the full variable domain: ETGVTQSPTHLIKTRGQQVTLRCSSQSGHNTVSWYQQALGQGPQFIFQYYREEENGRGNFPPRFSGLQFPNYSSELNVNALELDDSALYLCASSAPGQGIDTQYFGPGTRLTVL.

This clone was counted once. The V gene is TRBV7-2, the J gene TRBJ2-3; 11 bases map to TRBD2. This CDR3 spans 17 amino acids. CDR1 is SGHTA and CDR2 is FQGNSA in the germline V gene. Trimming at V came to 8 bases and at J to 2 bases, leaving 12 bases not matched to a gene. CDR3 DNA sequence: TGTGCCAGCCACCCCGTTTTAGCGGGGGGGCACACAGATACGCAGTATTTT. Translated, it gives CASHPVLAGGHTDTQYF.

This rearrangement joins TRBV7-9 to TRBJ1-1; 7 bases are a match to TRBD1. This CDR3 region has 14 residues. Trimming removed 4 bases from V and 3 bases from J; junction bases left unmatched: 5. The germline V gene encodes CDR1 SEHNR and CDR2 FQNEAQ (reference sequence). The CDR3 is CASSSGGRDTEAFF. DNA for the CDR3: TGTGCCAGCAGCTCAGGGGGGCGGGACACTGAAGCTTTCTTT.

This sequence joins TRBV5-6 and TRBJ2-3; D uncertain. In germline, CDR1 is SGHDT, CDR2 YYEEEE. This CDR3 contains 12 residues. The V end was cut by 2 bases, the J end by 8 bases, with 9 bases between. CDR3 loop: CASSFLAGTQYF. The CDR3 nucleotides read TGTGCCAGCAGCTTTTTGGCCGGTACGCAGTATTTT.

The chain couples TRBV6-4 to TRBJ1-2, with 7 positions matching TRBD1. Germline V gives CDR1 MRHNA, CDR2 SNTAGT. CDR3 length: 13 residues. With V trimmed by 5 bases and J by 6 bases, 6 bases remained unmatched. The CDR3 here is CASSRGTDHGYTF. The CDR3 DNA is TGTGCCAGCAGTAGGGGGACAGATCATGGCTACACCTTC.

The CDR3 region has the DNA TGTGCCAGCAGGCCGCAAGGGGCGCAGGGTGGCTACACCTTC. Protein product: CASRPQGAQGGYTF. The V call is TRBV6-5, the J call TRBJ1-2, with TRBD1 as a possible D gene (5 bases). The germline CDR1 and CDR2 sequences are MNHEY and SVGAGI. This CDR3 is 14 amino acids long. Trimming cost V 6 bases and J 7 bases, with 18 bases left between them.

This clone was seen a handful of times. This chain joins TRBV5-8 and TRBJ2-7; possibly TRBD1 or TRBD2 for D (6 bases each). Germline values: CDR1 SGHTS, CDR2 YDEGEE. This CDR3 has 19 amino acids. Trimming took 8 bases from V and 0 from J, leaving 30 bases between them. The DNA for the CDR3 is TGTGCCAGTTTATCACGTTCCAGACTTAGCAGGGGAGGCTCCTACGAGCAGTACTTC. As protein: CASLSRSRLSRGGSYEQYF.

The chain employs TRBV11-2 and TRBJ1-1, with TRBD1 matching over 7 bases. The CDR3 covers 12 residues. CDR1 is SGHAT, CDR2 FQNNGV, per germline. V was clipped by 3 bases and J by 11 bases; unmatched bases: 6. The CDR3 region has the DNA TGTGCCAGCAGCTTGACCGGGACAGTTGCTTTCTTT. Protein sequence: CASSLTGTVAFF.

A single count supports this clone. The chain combines TRBV10-3 with TRBJ1-2; D uncertain. V was trimmed by 2 bases and J by 7 bases, leaving 8 bases between them. Germline-derived CDR1 and CDR2 are ENHRY and SYGVKD. CDR3 length: 12 amino acids. The CDR3 region has the DNA TGTGCCATCAGTGAGACAGTCAGTGGCTACACCTTC. Translating it yields CAISETVSGYTF.

The chain joins TRBV18 to TRBJ1-3; 11 bases map to TRBD1. V lost 3 bases to trimming and J lost 8 bases; unmatched junction nucleotides: 6. Germline loops: CDR1 KGHSH, CDR2 LQKENI. This CDR3 comprises 15 residues. CDR3: CASSPEGTGGYTIYF. CDR3 in DNA: TGTGCCAGCTCACCGGAAGGGACAGGGGGATACACCATATATTTT.

This chain uses TRBV6-1 with TRBJ2-5; 14 nucleotides align to TRBD2. V lost 2 bases to trimming and J lost 5 bases; unmatched junction nucleotides: 7. This CDR3 is built from 17 residues. From germline, CDR1 is MNHNS and CDR2 SASEGT. CDR3 region: CASSEPRLAGGRETQYF. CDR3 coding DNA: TGTGCCAGCAGTGAACCCCGACTAGCGGGGGGGCGGGAGACCCAGTACTTC.

The sample holds a few counts of this clone. The J gene is TRBJ1-2, the V gene TRBV6-4, with TRBD1 as a possible D gene (5 bases). CDR3 length equals 12 residues. Germline-derived CDR1 and CDR2 are MRHNA and SNTAGT. Trimming pared 9 bases from V and 5 bases from J, leaving 13 bases between. CDR3 in DNA: TGTGCCAGGGGCAGTGGGGGGTATGGCTACACCTTC. Protein product: CARGSGGYGYTF.

CDR3 amino acids: CASNTQGVSYNEQFF. DNA of the CDR3: TGTGCCAGCAACACCCAGGGCGTCTCCTACAATGAGCAGTTCTTC. The V call is TRBV6-5, the J call TRBJ2-1, with a tentative D call TRBD1 (5 bases). The CDR3 spans 15 residues. CDR1 and CDR2 from the germline V gene are MNHEY and SVGAGI. V lost 7 bases and J 0 bases, leaving 13 bases between the germline ends.